The 23 T cell receptor beta chains in this list originate from one sample, sequenced in a study of radiation and T cells in renal cell carcinoma. Method: immunoSEQ multiplex PCR; TCRdb's copy keeps in-frame clones and lacks some. The profile shows around 77,000 clones, 83% of them singletons. Time point given: blood 4 weeks post-SBRT, at nephrectomy. Regarding treatment: 15 Gy SBRT to primary tumor, nephrectomy 4 weeks later. Here the sequenced sample was blood, taken from a patient whose treatment included radiotherapy and nephrectomy. These receptor sequences come from a woman aged 60-75 years with renal cell carcinoma.

The chain is built from TRBV15 and TRBJ1-1; D unclear. This CDR3 has 16 amino acids. Germline values: CDR1 LNHNV, CDR2 YYDKDF (reference sequence). Trimming stripped 3 bases from V and 2 bases from J, with 16 bases between. CDR3 nucleotides: TGTGCCACCAGCAGGTCAAAAGGCGGGAGAAACACTGAAGCTTTCTTT. Translated: CATSRSKGGRNTEAFF.

The chain couples TRBV5-4 to TRBJ1-4; 7 nucleotides agree with TRBD1. The CDR3 has 15 amino acids. J gave up 6 bases and V 2 bases, and 7 bases lay outside the gene matches. Germline-derived CDR1 and CDR2 are SGHNT and YYREEE (reference sequence). The CDR3 sequence: CASSLTGTEDEKLFF. In DNA, the CDR3 is TGTGCCAGCAGCTTAACCGGGACAGAAGATGAAAAACTGTTTTTT.

V is TRBV18 and J is TRBJ1-1; D is ambiguous. The CDR3 is 15 amino acids. V was cut by 3 bases and J by 2 bases, with 13 bases left in between. CDR1 KGHSH and CDR2 LQKENI come from the germline V gene. CDR3 DNA: TGTGCCAGCTCACCCGTACCAGAATTTAACACTGAAGCTTTCTTT. The encoded protein is CASSPVPEFNTEAFF.

The J gene is TRBJ2-3, the V gene TRBV10-3, with 8 bases aligning to TRBD2. The CDR3 has 16 residues. The germline gives CDR1 ENHRY, CDR2 SYGVKD. V lost 6 bases, J lost 0 bases, and 8 bases stayed unmatched. The DNA for the CDR3 is TGTGCCATCAGGCCTACGGCTAGCGGGAGCACAGATACGCAGTATTTT. Its translation is CAIRPTASGSTDTQYF.

The chain joins TRBV18 to TRBJ2-5; unclear D gene. The germline V gene encodes CDR1 KGHSH and CDR2 LQKENI. The V and J ends lost 2 bases and 3 bases respectively, with 7 bases between them. This CDR3 contains 13 residues. DNA of the CDR3: TGTGCCAGCTCACCATCTCAGAAAGAGACCCAGTACTTC. Its protein is CASSPSQKETQYF.

This chain uses TRBV5-6 with TRBJ2-3, with a tentative D call TRBD2 (5 bases). V gave up 0 bases and J gave up 3 bases, with 14 bases separating them. The CDR3 is made up of 16 amino acids. CDR1 is SGHDT and CDR2 is YYEEEE in the germline V gene. As DNA, the CDR3 is TGTGCCAGCAGCTTGGCCCGGGATAGAGGAACAGATACGCAGTATTTT. It encodes CASSLARDRGTDTQYF.

V gene TRBV7-2 combines with J gene TRBJ2-1, with D perhaps TRBD2 (6 bases). The CDR3 extends over 14 amino acids. Trimming took off 8 bases at V and 4 bases at J, with 15 bases between the two ends. CDR1 is SGHTA, CDR2 FQGNSA, per germline. CDR3 protein: CASGRESGYNEQFF. As DNA, the CDR3 is TGTGCCAGCGGACGGGAGTCGGGTTACAATGAGCAGTTCTTC.

This chain joins TRBV27 and TRBJ2-3; D uncertain. V was shortened by 3 bases and J by 3 bases, with 4 bases between the two germline ends. This CDR3 has 12 residues. CDR1 and CDR2 (germline): MNHEY, SMNVEV (reference sequence). The CDR3 is CASSFRTDTQYF. The CDR3 DNA is TGTGCCAGCAGTTTCCGTACAGATACGCAGTATTTT.

The gene calls are TRBV7-3 and TRBJ2-7; 9 positions match TRBD1. CDR3 length: 15 amino acids. CDR1 SGHTA and CDR2 FQGTGA come from the germline V gene. V shed 0 bases and J 4 bases; nucleotides not matched to a gene: 4. The CDR3, as DNA: TGTGCCAGCAGCTTAACAGGGACAGGGAGATACGAGCAGTACTTC. Its protein is CASSLTGTGRYEQYF.

Concerning this clone: Other DNA sequences in this sample translate to the same CDR3. This chain joins TRBV27 and TRBJ2-4; D uncertain. V was clipped by 4 bases and J by 2 bases, with 6 bases between them. CDR1 is MNHEY and CDR2 is SMNVEV in the germline V gene (reference sequence). This CDR3 has 13 residues. This CDR3 reads CASSYGPKNIQYF. CDR3 DNA sequence: TGTGCCAGCAGTTATGGGCCCAAAAACATTCAGTACTTC.

The chain couples TRBV5-5 to TRBJ2-5, with D tentatively TRBD2 (6 bases). In germline, CDR1 is SGHKS, CDR2 YYEKEE (reference sequence). The CDR3 extends over 13 amino acids. The V and J ends lost 2 bases and 5 bases respectively, with 10 bases between them. In DNA, the CDR3 is TGTGCCAGCAGCTTAACACTAGCTGAGACCCAGTACTTC. This codes for CASSLTLAETQYF. Supplemented by reference TRBV5-5 and TRBJ2-5, the full variable domain reads DAGVTQSPTHLIKTRGQQVTLRCSPISGHKSVSWYQQVLGQGPQFIFQYYEKEERGRGNFPDRFSARQFPNYSSELNVNALLLGDSALYLCASSLTLAETQYFGPGTRLLVL.

This clone appeared a few times. The J gene is TRBJ2-2, the V gene TRBV28; D is tentatively TRBD1 or TRBD2 (5 bases each). Germline V gene sequence: CDR1 MDHEN, CDR2 SYDVKM. The CDR3 loop spans 16 amino acids. V shed 8 bases and J shed 0 bases, with 16 bases lying between them. CDR3 residues: CASYPSGSSNTGELFF. In nucleotides, the CDR3 is TGTGCCAGCTACCCGTCAGGGAGCTCGAACACCGGGGAGCTGTTTTTT.

The chain carries TRBV27 and TRBJ2-4; a weak D match, TRBD2 (6 bases). V lost 0 bases and J 0 bases, leaving 15 bases between the germline ends. CDR3 length equals 18 residues. CDR1 MNHEY and CDR2 SMNVEV come from the germline V gene (reference sequence). For the CDR3, the DNA is TGTGCCAGCAGTTTATCGTATCCGACTAGTCTAGCCAAAAACATTCAGTACTTC. Encoded protein: CASSLSYPTSLAKNIQYF.

The chain links TRBV29-1 to TRBJ2-7, with a possible D match to TRBD1 (5 bases). Per the germline V gene, CDR1 is SQVTM and CDR2 is ANQGSEA. V shed 4 bases and J shed 0 bases, with 10 bases lying between them. The CDR3 spans 13 residues. CDR3 in amino acids: CSVVETVSYEQYF. The CDR3 DNA follows: TGCAGCGTTGTTGAGACAGTCTCCTACGAGCAGTACTTC.

The V gene is TRBV27, the J gene TRBJ1-2; TRBD1 is a possible D gene (5 bases). Germline loops: CDR1 MNHEY, CDR2 SMNVEV (reference sequence). Trimming removed 1 base at V and 6 bases at J, with 15 bases between. The CDR3 covers 15 residues. CDR3 loop: CASSLFPRGGDGYTF. DNA of the CDR3: TGTGCCAGCAGTTTATTCCCTCGCGGGGGGGATGGCTACACCTTC.

CDR3 bases: TGTGCCAGCTCACGAAACGGACAGGGGGCCTCTAGCTACGAGCAGTACTTC. This codes for CASSRNGQGASSYEQYF. The rearrangement joins TRBV18 to TRBJ2-7, with TRBD1 identical over 11 bases. CDR3 length: 17 amino acids. With 4 bases clipped from V and 3 bases from J, the junction kept 11 bases outside the gene matches. Germline CDR1 KGHSH, CDR2 LQKENI.

The chain combines TRBV4-2 with TRBJ1-2, with a weak D call TRBD1 (6 bases). Trimming removed 1 base at V and 1 base at J, with 13 bases between. The germline CDR1 and CDR2 sequences are LGHNA and YNFKEQ. The CDR3 loop spans 16 amino acids. In nucleotides, the CDR3 is TGTGCCAGCAGCCAAGTGGTCCAGGGGAGTAACTATGGCTACACCTTC. Its translation is CASSQVVQGSNYGYTF.

This chain links TRBV25-1 with TRBJ2-7; TRBD1 or TRBD2 may be the D gene (5 bases each). Trimming left V 8 bases short and J 7 bases short, with 9 bases between. Germline V gene sequence: CDR1 MGHDK, CDR2 SYGVNS. The CDR3 spans 10 residues. CDR3 region: CASLGEEQYF. The DNA for the CDR3 is TGTGCCAGCTTGGGGGAAGAGCAGTACTTC.

This chain connects TRBV19 to TRBJ1-1; D ambiguous. Germline loops: CDR1 LNHDA, CDR2 SQIVND (reference sequence). Trimming pared 7 bases from V and 10 bases from J, leaving 13 bases between. This CDR3 spans 11 amino acids. The CDR3 spells CASTRLGRAFF. CDR3 in DNA: TGTGCCAGTACCCGACTAGGACGAGCTTTCTTT.

This clone was picked up a small number of times. CDR3 sequence (DNA): TGCGCCAGCAGCCAAGAGCCCCCCCTCCTAGCGGGGGGGATACTGCGGCAAGAGACCCAGTACTTC. Residues: CASSQEPPLLAGGILRQETQYF. The V gene is TRBV4-1, the J gene TRBJ2-5; 12 nucleotides align to TRBD2. The germline gives CDR1 MGHRA, CDR2 YSYEKL. The junction had 19 bases not matched to a gene; V was cut back by 0 bases and J by 2 bases. CDR3 size: 22 residues.

The V call is TRBV7-3, the J call TRBJ2-2; 11 positions match TRBD2. Germline lookup yields CDR1 SGHTA and CDR2 FQGTGA. This CDR3 spans 14 amino acids. V lost 4 bases to trimming and J lost 7 bases; unmatched junction nucleotides: 2. CDR3 coding DNA: TGTGCCAGCAGCTGGGGGACTAGCGGCGGGGAGCTGTTTTTT. Its protein product is CASSWGTSGGELFF.

The J gene is TRBJ2-2, the V gene TRBV11-2; no firm D call. V lost 1 base, J lost 2 bases, and 11 bases lay in between. Germline values: CDR1 SGHAT, CDR2 FQNNGV. The CDR3 has 16 amino acids. The chain's CDR3 is CASSLGRADNTGELFF. The CDR3, as DNA: TGTGCCAGCAGCTTAGGACGGGCGGATAACACCGGGGAGCTGTTTTTT.

The chain links TRBV10-3 to TRBJ2-1, with TRBD2 matching over 10 bases. V trimming: 6 bases; J trimming: 0 bases; junction bases outside the gene matches: 8. There are 17 residues in the CDR3. Per germline, CDR1 ENHRY and CDR2 SYGVKD. The CDR3 loop is CAIRASGGPSSYNEQFF. CDR3 coding DNA: TGTGCCATCAGGGCTAGCGGGGGACCAAGCTCCTACAATGAGCAGTTCTTC.